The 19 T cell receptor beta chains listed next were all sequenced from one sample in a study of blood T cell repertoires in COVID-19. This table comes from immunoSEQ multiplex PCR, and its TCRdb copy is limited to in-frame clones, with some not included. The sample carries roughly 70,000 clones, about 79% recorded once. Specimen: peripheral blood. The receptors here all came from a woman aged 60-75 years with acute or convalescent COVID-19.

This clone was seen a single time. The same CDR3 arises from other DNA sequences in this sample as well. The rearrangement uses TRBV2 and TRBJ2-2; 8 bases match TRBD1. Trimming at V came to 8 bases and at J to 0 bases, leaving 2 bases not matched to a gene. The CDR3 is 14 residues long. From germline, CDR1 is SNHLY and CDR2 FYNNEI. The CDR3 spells CASSGQANTGELFF. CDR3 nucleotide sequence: TGTGCCAGCTCGGGACAGGCGAACACCGGGGAGCTGTTTTTT.

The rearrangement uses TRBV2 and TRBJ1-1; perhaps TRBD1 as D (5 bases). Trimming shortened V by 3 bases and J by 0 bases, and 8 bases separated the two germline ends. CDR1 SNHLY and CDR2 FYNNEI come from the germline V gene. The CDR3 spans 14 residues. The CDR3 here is CASSDRDLNTEAFF. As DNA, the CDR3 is TGTGCCAGCAGTGACAGGGACTTGAACACTGAAGCTTTCTTT.

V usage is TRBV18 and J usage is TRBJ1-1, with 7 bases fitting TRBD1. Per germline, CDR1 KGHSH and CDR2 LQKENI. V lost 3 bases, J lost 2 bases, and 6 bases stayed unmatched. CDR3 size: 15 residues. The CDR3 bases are TGTGCCAGCTCACCTCCCGGGACAGTCAACACTGAAGCTTTCTTT. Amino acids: CASSPPGTVNTEAFF.

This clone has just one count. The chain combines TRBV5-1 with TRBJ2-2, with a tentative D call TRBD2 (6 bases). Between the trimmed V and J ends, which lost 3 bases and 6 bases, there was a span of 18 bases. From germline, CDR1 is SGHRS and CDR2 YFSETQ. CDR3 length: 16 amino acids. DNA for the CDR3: TGCGCCAGCAGCTCCTATCGCTCAGGCGGGGCCGGGGAGCTGTTTTTT. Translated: CASSSYRSGGAGELFF.

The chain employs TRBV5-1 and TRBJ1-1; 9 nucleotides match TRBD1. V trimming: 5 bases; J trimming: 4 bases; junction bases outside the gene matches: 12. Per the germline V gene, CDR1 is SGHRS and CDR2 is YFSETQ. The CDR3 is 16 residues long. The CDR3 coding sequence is TGCGCCAGCAGACCCCGAGGGACAGGGACGTTCACTGAAGCTTTCTTT. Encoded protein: CASRPRGTGTFTEAFF.

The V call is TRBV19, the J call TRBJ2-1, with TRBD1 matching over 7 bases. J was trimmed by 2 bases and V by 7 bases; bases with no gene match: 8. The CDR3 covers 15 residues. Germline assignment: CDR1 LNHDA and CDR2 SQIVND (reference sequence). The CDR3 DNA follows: TGTGCCAGTACATACGGGACAGTAGCCTACAATGAGCAGTTCTTC. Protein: CASTYGTVAYNEQFF.

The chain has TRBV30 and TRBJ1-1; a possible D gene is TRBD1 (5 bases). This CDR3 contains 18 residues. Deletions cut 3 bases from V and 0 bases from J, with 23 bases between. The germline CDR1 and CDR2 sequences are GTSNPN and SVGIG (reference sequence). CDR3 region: CAWRVGLFPGLVNTEAFF. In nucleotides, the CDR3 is TGTGCCTGGAGAGTCGGCCTATTTCCGGGACTGGTGAACACTGAAGCTTTCTTT.

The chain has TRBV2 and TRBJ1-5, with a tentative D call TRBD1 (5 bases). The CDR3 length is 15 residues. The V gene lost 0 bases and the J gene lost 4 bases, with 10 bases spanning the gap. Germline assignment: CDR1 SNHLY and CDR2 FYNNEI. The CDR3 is CASSEAGVPNQPQHF. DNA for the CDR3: TGTGCCAGCAGTGAAGCAGGGGTACCGAATCAGCCCCAGCATTTT.

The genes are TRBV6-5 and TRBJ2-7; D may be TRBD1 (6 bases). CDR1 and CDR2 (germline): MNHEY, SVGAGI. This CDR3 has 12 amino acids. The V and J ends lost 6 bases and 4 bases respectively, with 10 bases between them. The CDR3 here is CASSPQGYEQYF. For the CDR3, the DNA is TGTGCCAGCAGCCCCCAGGGGTACGAGCAGTACTTC.

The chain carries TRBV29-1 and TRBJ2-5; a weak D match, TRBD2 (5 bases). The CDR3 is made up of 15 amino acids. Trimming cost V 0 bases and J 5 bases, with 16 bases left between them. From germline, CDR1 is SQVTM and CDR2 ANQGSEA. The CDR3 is CSVEESGRGRETQYF. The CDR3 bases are TGCAGCGTTGAAGAAAGTGGGAGAGGTCGGGAGACCCAGTACTTC. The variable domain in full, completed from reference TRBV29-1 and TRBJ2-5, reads SAVISQKPSRDICQRGTSLTIQCQVDSQVTMMFWYRQQPGQSLTLIATANQGSEATYESGFVIDKFPISRPNLTFSTLTVSNMSPEDSSIYLCSVEESGRGRETQYFGPGTRLLVL.

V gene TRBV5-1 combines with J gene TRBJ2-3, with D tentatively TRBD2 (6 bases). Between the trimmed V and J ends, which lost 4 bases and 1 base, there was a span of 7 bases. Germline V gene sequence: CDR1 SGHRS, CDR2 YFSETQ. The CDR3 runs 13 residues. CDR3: CASSPGGTDTQYF. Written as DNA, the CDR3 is TGCGCCAGCAGCCCGGGGGGCACAGATACGCAGTATTTT.

In nucleotides, the CDR3 is TGTGCCAGCAGCTTAGCCCCTAGCGGGGGCCAAGAGACCCAGTACTTC. Its translation is CASSLAPSGGQETQYF. The chain recombines TRBV11-1 with TRBJ2-5, with 10 nucleotides matching TRBD2. The CDR3 length is 16 residues. V shed 0 bases and J 1 base; nucleotides not matched to a gene: 2. In germline, CDR1 is SGHAT, CDR2 FQDESV (reference sequence).

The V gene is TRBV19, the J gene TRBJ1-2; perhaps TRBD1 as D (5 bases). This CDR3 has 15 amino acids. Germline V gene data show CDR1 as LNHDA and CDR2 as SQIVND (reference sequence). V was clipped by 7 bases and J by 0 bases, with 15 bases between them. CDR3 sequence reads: CASKAMAGSNYGYTF. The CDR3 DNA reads TGTGCCAGTAAGGCCATGGCAGGGTCTAACTATGGCTACACCTTC. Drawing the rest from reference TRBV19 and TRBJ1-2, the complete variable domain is DGGITQSPKYLFRKEGQNVTLSCEQNLNHDAMYWYRQDPGQGLRLIYYSQIVNDFQKGDIAEGYSVSREKKESFPLTVTSAQKNPTAFYLCASKAMAGSNYGYTFGSGTRLTVV.

CDR3 residues: CASSLGQVVSNEKLFF. The CDR3 bases are TGTGCCAGCAGTTTAGGGCAGGTAGTTTCTAATGAAAAACTGTTTTTT. This chain links TRBV28 with TRBJ1-4; D gene unclear. The CDR3 totals 16 residues. V lost 2 bases and J 3 bases, leaving 13 bases between the germline ends. Germline V gives CDR1 MDHEN, CDR2 SYDVKM.

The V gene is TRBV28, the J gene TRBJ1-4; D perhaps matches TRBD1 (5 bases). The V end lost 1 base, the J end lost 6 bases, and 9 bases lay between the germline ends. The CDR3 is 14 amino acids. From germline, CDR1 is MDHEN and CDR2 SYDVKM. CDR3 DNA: TGTGCCAGCAGTTTATCGCCCAGGGATGAAAAACTGTTTTTT. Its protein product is CASSLSPRDEKLFF.

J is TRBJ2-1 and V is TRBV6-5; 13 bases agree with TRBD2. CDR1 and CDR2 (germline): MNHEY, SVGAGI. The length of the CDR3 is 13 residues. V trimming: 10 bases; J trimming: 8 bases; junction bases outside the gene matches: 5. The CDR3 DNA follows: TGTGCCACTAGGACTAGCGGGAGCTATGAGCAGTTCTTC. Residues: CATRTSGSYEQFF.

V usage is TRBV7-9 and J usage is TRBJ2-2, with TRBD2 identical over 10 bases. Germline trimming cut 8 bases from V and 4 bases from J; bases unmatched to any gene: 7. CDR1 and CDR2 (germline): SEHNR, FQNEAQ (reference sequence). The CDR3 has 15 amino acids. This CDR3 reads CASGERGGGTGELFF. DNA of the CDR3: TGTGCCAGCGGAGAGCGGGGGGGCGGCACCGGGGAGCTGTTTTTT.

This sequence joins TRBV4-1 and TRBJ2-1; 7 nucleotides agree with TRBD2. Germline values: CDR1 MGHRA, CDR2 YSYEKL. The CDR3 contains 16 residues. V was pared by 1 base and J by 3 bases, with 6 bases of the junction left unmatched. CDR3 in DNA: TGCGCCAGCAGCCAAGGGGGCGGGAGTGACTACAATGAGCAGTTCTTC. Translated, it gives CASSQGGGSDYNEQFF.

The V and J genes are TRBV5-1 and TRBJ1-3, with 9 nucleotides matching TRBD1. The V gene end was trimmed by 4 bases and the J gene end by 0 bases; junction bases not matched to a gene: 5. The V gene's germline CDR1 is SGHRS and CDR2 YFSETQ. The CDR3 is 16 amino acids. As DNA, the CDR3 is TGCGCCAGCAGCGTGGGGACAGGGTACTCTGGAAACACCATATATTTT. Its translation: CASSVGTGYSGNTIYF.